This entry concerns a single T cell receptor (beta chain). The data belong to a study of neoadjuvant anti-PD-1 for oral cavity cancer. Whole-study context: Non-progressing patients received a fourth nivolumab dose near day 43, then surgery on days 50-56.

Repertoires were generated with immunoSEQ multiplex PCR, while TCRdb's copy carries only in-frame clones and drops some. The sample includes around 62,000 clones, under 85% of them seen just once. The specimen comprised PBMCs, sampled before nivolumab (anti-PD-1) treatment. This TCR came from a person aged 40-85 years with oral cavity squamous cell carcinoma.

CDR3 residues: CASSPRLAGGHEQFF. The CDR3 nucleotides are TGTGCCAGCAGCCCCAGACTAGCGGGAGGCCATGAGCAGTTCTTC. This rearrangement joins TRBV11-1 to TRBJ2-1; the match to TRBD2 covers 13 bases. The CDR3 is 15 amino acids. V lost 5 bases and J lost 8; bases outside the gene matches: 6. Germline CDR1 and CDR2: SGHAT and FQDESV (reference sequence).